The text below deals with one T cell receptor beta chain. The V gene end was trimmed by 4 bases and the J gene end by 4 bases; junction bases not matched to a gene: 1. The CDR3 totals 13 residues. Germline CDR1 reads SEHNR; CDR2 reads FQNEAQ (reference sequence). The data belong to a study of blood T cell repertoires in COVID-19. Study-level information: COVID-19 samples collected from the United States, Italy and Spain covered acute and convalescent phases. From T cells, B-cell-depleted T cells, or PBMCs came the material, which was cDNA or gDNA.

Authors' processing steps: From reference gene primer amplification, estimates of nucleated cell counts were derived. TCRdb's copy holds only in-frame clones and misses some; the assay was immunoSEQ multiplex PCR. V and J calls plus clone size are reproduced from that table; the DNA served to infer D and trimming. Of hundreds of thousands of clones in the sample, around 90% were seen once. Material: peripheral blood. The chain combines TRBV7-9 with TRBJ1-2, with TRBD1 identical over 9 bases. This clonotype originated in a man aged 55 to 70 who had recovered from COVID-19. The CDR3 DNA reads TGTGCCAGCAGCTCGACAGGGGGCTATGGCTACACCTTC. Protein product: CASSSTGGYGYTF.